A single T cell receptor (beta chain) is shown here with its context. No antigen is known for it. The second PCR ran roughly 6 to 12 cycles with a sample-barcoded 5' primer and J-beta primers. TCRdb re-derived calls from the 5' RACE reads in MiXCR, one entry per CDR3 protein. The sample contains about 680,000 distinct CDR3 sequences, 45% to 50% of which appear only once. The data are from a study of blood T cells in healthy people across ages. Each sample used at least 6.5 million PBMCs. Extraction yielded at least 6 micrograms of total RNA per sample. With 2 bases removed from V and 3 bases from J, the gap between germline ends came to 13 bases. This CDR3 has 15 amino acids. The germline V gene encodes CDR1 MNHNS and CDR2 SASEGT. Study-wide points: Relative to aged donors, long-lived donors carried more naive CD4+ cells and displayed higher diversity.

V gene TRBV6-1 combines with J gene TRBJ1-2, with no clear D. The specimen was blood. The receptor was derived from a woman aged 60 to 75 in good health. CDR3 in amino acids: CASSEPAALHYGYTF. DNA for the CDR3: TGTGCCAGCAGTGAACCGGCAGCACTGCACTATGGCTACACCTTC.